The rows below give T cell receptor beta chains drawn from one sample of a study of cytomegalovirus exposure and HLA in healthy donors. Profiling relied on immunoSEQ multiplex PCR, and the TCRdb table lists in-frame clones only, not all of them. The table records about 190,000 clones, about 80% of them present only once. Specimen: PBMCs. All receptors derive from a woman in her late teens or twenties in good health and CMV-seropositive. CDR3s leave out the opening cysteine and the closing phenylalanine or tryptophan.

j_call v_call cdr3_aa
TRBJ2-2 TRBV18 ASSLLQGVTGELF
TRBJ1-1 TRBV5-6 ASSLGEFTEAF
TRBJ2-1 TRBV5-1 ASSFTVPSYNEQF
TRBJ2-1 TRBV27 ASSLLSPPRGGAGNEQF
TRBJ1-3 TRBV5-6 ASRAGQGFGNTIY
TRBJ2-6 TRBV6-1 ASSEGGAGGLVLT
TRBJ2-5 TRBV27 ASSGTGQTQY
TRBJ2-2 TRBV7-3 ASSYRANTGELF
TRBJ2-1 TRBV6-1 ASTYSTRRNEQF
TRBJ1-3 TRBV19 ASSIPLDSRSVY
TRBJ2-6 TRBV12-5 ASVSTGDGANVLT
TRBJ1-5 TRBV19 ASSIDEGSNQPQH
TRBJ2-1 TRBV20-1 SARDQNEQF
TRBJ2-1 TRBV11-2 ASSLVSTNPF
TRBJ1-5 TRBV5-1 ASSRGSNQPQH
TRBJ2-6 TRBV19 ASSLQSSGANVLT
TRBJ2-2 TRBV7-9 ASSKGRRYVNTGELF
TRBJ2-3 TRBV7-2 ASSLGDSSTDTQY
TRBJ2-2 TRBV5-4 ASSYGTSETGELF
TRBJ1-1 TRBV2 ASSEIYGRGSEAF
TRBJ2-5 TRBV19 ASSIYEGRIETQY
TRBJ2-5 TRBV30 AWSVGVSGGARETQY
TRBJ1-2 TRBV7-9 ASSAQGLGYT
TRBJ1-5 TRBV18 ASSYQGQGLGSPQH
TRBJ1-2 TRBV5-1 ASSSSTGNYGYT
TRBJ1-4 TRBV9 ASSVLQGGANEKLF
NA TRBV2 ASRETGTSYEQY
TRBJ2-7 TRBV4-1 ASSQSRDSTYEQY
TRBJ1-6 TRBV2 ASGRDTNNSPLH
TRBJ1-6 TRBV11-2 ASSLTGQHNSPLH
TRBJ1-2 TRBV7-6 ASSLEDRGFHGYT
TRBJ2-1 TRBV7-2 ASSNTPGNEQF
TRBJ2-7 TRBV7-9 ASSSGQGGGLY
TRBJ2-7 TRBV11-2 ASSFDSGHQYEQY
TRBJ1-1 TRBV18 ASSGTGVTEAF
TRBJ2-7 TRBV6-6 ASSYSAGGFYEQY
TRBJ1-3 TRBV2 ASSADSRRSGNTIY
TRBJ1-1 TRBV7-6 ASSSQGFTEAF
TRBJ2-1 TRBV11-2 ASSLVQRGGAYNEQF
TRBJ2-1 TRBV5-4 ASSLDATYNEQF
TRBJ1-1 TRBV6-6 ASSYSPGGEAF
TRBJ2-5 TRBV2 ASRSWGTGWETQY
TRBJ1-3 TRBV5-1 ASSLGDNSGNTIY
TRBJ1-4 TRBV2 ASSVSWDRPEKLF
TRBJ1-2 TRBV6-1 ASTIGWAGGEGYT
TRBJ2-3 TRBV19 ASSKRAGETDTQY
TRBJ1-6 TRBV9 ASSRGRDNSPLH